The rows below give T cell receptor beta chains drawn from one sample of a study of sequential checkpoint blockade in melanoma. The data were produced by immunoSEQ multiplex PCR, yet TCRdb's version contains in-frame clones alone and is incomplete. The sample holds fewer than 20,000 clones, 65% to 85% seen once. The specimen comprised tumor tissue (inferred from file names), sampled from a patient given nivolumab and ipilimumab in sequence. The origin of the receptors is a human donor with melanoma. Each CDR3 is given with its conserved first and last residue. Fields, in order: V gene, D gene, J gene, clone size, CDR3 protein, CDR3 DNA. D genes are given only for firm matches. Not every row has a clone size; where given, it reads once, few, many or a size class.

>TRBV28|-|TRBJ1-4|-
CASRTAGTENEKLFF
TGTGCCAGTAGGACCGCGGGCACGGAGAATGAAAAACTGTTTTTT
>TRBV19|-|TRBJ1-1|-
CASSHRDTEAFF
TGTGCCAGTAGTCATCGTGACACTGAAGCTTTCTTT
>TRBV6-4|TRBD2|TRBJ2-2|once
CAISAGGDAGELFF
TGTGCCATCAGTGCGGGGGGTGACGCCGGGGAGCTGTTTTTT
>TRBV12-2|-|TRBJ2-6|-
CAGGDSFGANVLTF
TGTGCCGGGGGGGACAGTTTTGGGGCCAACGTCCTGACTTTC
>TRBV28|TRBD1|TRBJ2-7|once
CASSPPGQTYEQYF
TGTGCCAGCAGTCCACCGGGACAGACATACGAGCAGTACTTC
>TRBV5-4|TRBD2|TRBJ2-4|-
CASQLAASGAKNIQYF
TGTGCCAGCCAGCTTGCGGCTAGCGGGGCCAAAAACATTCAGTACTTC
>TRBV6-7|-|TRBJ2-3|once
CASSEGGTSTDTQYF
TGTGCCAGCAGTGAAGGAGGAACTAGCACAGATACGCAGTATTTT
>TRBV7-5|-|TRBJ2-2|few
CASSLWTDTGELFF
TGTGCCAGCAGCCTCTGGACGGACACCGGGGAGCTGTTTTTT
>TRBV6-8|-|TRBJ1-1|-
CASTRTDDTEAFF
TGTGCCAGCACCCGGACAGACGACACTGAAGCTTTCTTT
>TRBV2|-|TRBJ1-3|-
CASSEILGGTIYF
TGTGCCAGCAGTGAAATCTTGGGAGGCACCATATATTTT
>TRBV19|-|TRBJ2-7|-
CASSPQGVSYEQYF
TGTGCCAGTAGCCCACAGGGTGTTTCCTACGAGCAGTACTTC
>TRBV14|-|TRBJ2-5|few
CASSQDQTGQRETQYF
TGTGCCAGCAGCCAAGATCAGACCGGACAGCGTGAGACCCAGTACTTC
>TRBV6-8|-|TRBJ2-1|-
CASSYSTGLTEQFF
TGTGCCAGCAGTTACTCGACGGGCCTCACTGAGCAGTTCTTC
>TRBV5-1|TRBD1|TRBJ1-1|few
CASSSGQGNTEAFF
TGCGCCAGCAGCTCGGGACAGGGGAACACTGAAGCTTTCTTT
>TRBV6-8|-|TRBJ1-1|few
CASSYSTGGEDTEAFF
TGTGCCAGCAGTTACTCGACTGGGGGTGAGGACACTGAAGCTTTCTTT
>TRBV9|TRBD1|TRBJ1-5|-
CASNRQGMSNQPQHF
TGTGCCAGCAATCGACAGGGTATGAGCAATCAGCCCCAGCATTTT
>TRBV6-8|-|TRBJ1-5|few
CASTNRQGNQPQHF
TGTGCCAGCACCAACCGACAGGGCAATCAGCCCCAGCATTTT
>TRBV6-8|-|TRBJ1-1|-
CASSYRKGQPNTEAFF
TGTGCCAGCAGTTACCGAAAGGGACAACCGAACACTGAAGCTTTCTTT
>TRBV4-1|-|TRBJ2-7|-
CASSQDRMNTGPYEQYF
TGCGCCAGCAGCCAAGATAGAATGAATACGGGCCCCTACGAGCAGTACTTC
>TRBV23-1|-|TRBJ1-1|few
CASSLADLNEAFF
TGCGCCAGCAGCTTGGCCGACCTTAATGAAGCTTTCTTT
>TRBV30|-|TRBJ1-2|-
CAWSADYYGYTF
TGTGCCTGGAGTGCGGACTACTATGGCTACACCTTC
>TRBV16|TRBD1|TRBJ1-4|-
CASTGQPLNEKLFF
TGTGCCAGCACGGGACAGCCACTTAATGAAAAACTGTTTTTT
>TRBV6-8|-|TRBJ2-1|-
CASSYRTYNEQFF
TGTGCCAGCAGTTATCGGACCTACAATGAGCAGTTCTTC
>TRBV6-8|TRBD1|TRBJ1-1|-
CASATGRMNTEAFF
TGTGCCAGCGCGACAGGGCGCATGAACACTGAAGCTTTCTTT
>TRBV2|TRBD1|TRBJ1-5|-
CASRGQGPGVHF
TGTGCCAGCAGGGGACAGGGACCGGGTGTGCATTTT
>TRBV14|TRBD1|TRBJ1-2|-
CASSRQGVDGYTF
TGTGCCAGCAGTCGACAGGGGGTAGATGGCTACACCTTC
>TRBV19|-|TRBJ2-2|few
CASSMGQGNTGELFF
TGTGCCAGTAGTATGGGGCAGGGGAACACCGGGGAGCTGTTTTTT
>TRBV15|-|TRBJ1-5|-
CATSRDSGGYVTISPQHF
TGTGCCACCAGCAGAGATTCGGGGGGGTACGTTACCATCAGCCCCCAGCATTTT
>TRBV19|-|TRBJ2-3|few
CASSPRGGPGTDTQYF
TGTGCCAGTAGTCCCCGTGGGGGGCCGGGAACAGATACGCAGTATTTT
>TRBV29-1|TRBD1|TRBJ1-1|-
CSVEHGQGTEAFF
TGCAGCGTCGAACATGGACAGGGTACTGAAGCTTTCTTT
>TRBV18|-|TRBJ1-1|-
CASSRVGGGWTEAFF
TGTGCCAGCTCTCGCGTGGGAGGGGGATGGACTGAAGCTTTCTTT
>TRBV7-7|TRBD1|TRBJ2-7|once
CASSLVSGTGLNEQYF
TGTGCCAGCAGCTTAGTGTCCGGGACAGGGTTAAACGAGCAGTACTTC
>TRBV5-1|-|TRBJ1-5|-
CASSLDGQGNQPQHF
TGCGCCAGCAGCTTGGATGGGCAGGGCAATCAGCCCCAGCATTTT
>TRBV4-1|TRBD1|TRBJ1-2|-
CASSQESRGHLGYTF
TGCGCCAGCAGCCAAGAATCGAGGGGGCATCTTGGCTACACCTTC
>TRBV15|-|TRBJ2-7|-
CATSRESGAYEQYF
TGTGCCACCAGCAGAGAGAGCGGAGCCTACGAGCAGTACTTC
>TRBV5-1|-|TRBJ1-1|once
CASSLEQGVTEAFF
TGCGCCAGCAGCTTGGAACAGGGAGTCACTGAAGCTTTCTTT
>TRBV6-8|-|TRBJ1-3|-
CASLGEAGNTIYF
TGTGCCAGCCTAGGGGAGGCTGGAAACACCATATATTTT
>TRBV11-3|TRBD1|TRBJ1-1|medium-sized
CASSLRQGGTEAFF
TGTGCCAGCAGCTTGCGACAGGGTGGTACTGAAGCTTTCTTT
>TRBV14|TRBD1|TRBJ1-2|-
CASSRATGAYGYTF
TGTGCCAGCAGCCGAGCGACAGGGGCTTATGGCTACACCTTC
>TRBV6-7|-|TRBJ2-1|-
CASSPGTGYNEQFF
TGTGCCAGCAGTCCTGGGACTGGCTACAATGAGCAGTTCTTC
>TRBV30|-|TRBJ2-1|-
CALGGLGNEQFF
TGTGCCTTAGGGGGGTTGGGGAATGAGCAGTTCTTC
>TRBV19|-|TRBJ1-1|-
CASRGGQGNTEAFF
TGTGCCTCCCGGGGGGGTCAGGGGAACACTGAAGCTTTCTTT
>TRBV11-3|TRBD1|TRBJ1-4|-
CASSPGQGGEKLFF
TGTGCCAGCAGCCCCGGACAGGGTGGAGAAAAACTGTTTTTT
>TRBV19|-|TRBJ2-3|-
CASREAATRTDTQYF
TGTGCCAGTCGCGAGGCGGCTACCCGCACAGATACGCAGTATTTT
>TRBV15|-|TRBJ2-5|-
CATSPRQPQETQYF
TGTGCCACCAGCCCGCGACAGCCCCAAGAGACCCAGTACTTC
>TRBV10-3|-|TRBJ1-4|medium-sized
CAISELPGPNEKLFF
TGTGCCATCAGTGAGTTACCGGGCCCTAATGAAAAACTGTTTTTT
>TRBV19|TRBD1|TRBJ1-2|-
CASRDRYGYTF
TGTGCCAGTAGGGACAGGTATGGCTACACCTTC
>TRBV18|-|TRBJ2-7|-
CASSPIGTEQYF
TGTGCCAGCTCACCAATAGGGACCGAGCAGTACTTC
>TRBV7-7|TRBD2|TRBJ2-3|once
CASSPGTSGRTDTQYF
TGTGCCAGCAGCCCCGGGACTAGCGGGAGGACAGATACGCAGTATTTT
>TRBV19|-|TRBJ2-2|few
CASMDQTGELFF
TGTGCCAGTATGGACCAGACCGGGGAGCTGTTTTTT
>TRBV15|TRBD2|TRBJ2-5|-
CATSIGTSGTLETQYF
TGTGCCACCAGCATAGGGACTAGCGGGACTTTGGAGACCCAGTACTTC
>TRBV29-1|-|TRBJ2-5|-
CSAAGSSQETQYF
TGCAGCGCCGCCGGCTCTAGTCAAGAGACCCAGTACTTC
>TRBV28|-|TRBJ1-1|-
CASSGQSNTEAFF
TGTGCCAGCTCCGGACAGTCGAACACTGAAGCTTTCTTT